Described below is a single T cell receptor (beta chain) sequence and its context. The sample belongs to a study of T cell changes during pregnancy in multiple sclerosis. Method: immunoSEQ multiplex PCR; TCRdb's copy keeps in-frame clones and lacks some. The table lists about 60,000 clones, about 90% of them singletons. V was pared by 2 bases and J by 4 bases, with 15 bases between. Germline assignment: CDR1 SGHTA and CDR2 FQGNSA. The CDR3 sequence is 15 residues long. This sample comprised peripheral blood, obtained in the second trimester of pregnancy. The sequence derives from a female donor in good health, enrolled as a control in a pregnancy study. The chain recombines TRBV7-2 with TRBJ2-7, with a tentative D call TRBD1 (5 bases). The CDR3 loop is CASSLWGGSNYEQYF. Here the CDR3 DNA reads TGTGCCAGCAGCTTATGGGGCGGCAGCAATTACGAGCAGTACTTC.